Presented here are 16 T cell receptor beta chains from one specimen sequenced in a study of T cells in Graves' hyperthyroidism and ophthalmopathy. RNA transcripts gave rise to amplified TCR beta CDR3 regions. When the TCR CDR3 underwent first-round RT-PCR, the HTBI primer set was used. Each CDR3 protein is one row after TCRdb ran MiXCR on the multiplex PCR reads. Seen here are 750,000 to 900,000 distinct CDR3 sequences, over 35% observed once, and the top ten hold 7.5% to 9.5%. The sequencing input was blood. The source of these receptors is a young man with Graves' hyperthyroidism.

The chain combines TRBV29-1 with TRBJ2-2; 7 bases agree with TRBD1. Germline loops: CDR1 SQVTM, CDR2 ANQGSEA. The V and J ends lost 5 bases and 5 bases, in that order; junction bases with no gene match: 11. The CDR3 length is 15 residues. CDR3 sequence reads: CSVRRQGGDTGELFF. CDR3 coding DNA: TGCAGCGTTCGCAGACAGGGTGGCGATACCGGGGAGCTGTTTTTT.

A remark on this clonotype: Germline is not matched at one junction end, which may reflect a read error. This chain joins TRBV10-3 and TRBJ1-6; D is uncertain. The CDR3 sequence is 17 residues long. Germline V gene sequence: CDR1 ENHRY, CDR2 SYGVKD. The chain's CDR3 is CASSGFPVGPRNSPLHF. The CDR3 DNA sequence: TGTGCCAGCAGTGGGTTCCCGGTGGGCCCCAGGAATTCACCCCTCCACTTT.

This clonotype came up many times. This chain uses TRBV20-1 with TRBJ1-1; 8 nucleotides agree with TRBD1. After removal of 3 bases from V and 2 bases from J, the junction contained 5 bases not matched to a gene. CDR3 length equals 14 residues. CDR1 DFQATT and CDR2 SNEGSKA come from the germline V gene (reference sequence). CDR3 sequence (DNA): TGCAGTGCTAGTGAGTCAGGGGGCAACACTGAAGCTTTCTTT. The encoded protein is CSASESGGNTEAFF.

V is TRBV11-1 and J is TRBJ2-6, with a weak D call TRBD1 (6 bases). This CDR3 spans 16 amino acids. V lost 2 bases and J 3 bases, leaving 11 bases between the germline ends. CDR1 SGHAT and CDR2 FQDESV come from the germline V gene (reference sequence). The CDR3 coding sequence is TGTGCCAGCAGCTTAATGGCAGGGGTTGGGGCCAACGTCCTGACTTTC. This gives the protein CASSLMAGVGANVLTF.

The chain joins TRBV15 to TRBJ2-5; D possibly matches TRBD1 or TRBD2 (6 bases each). Germline V gene data show CDR1 as LNHNV and CDR2 as YYDKDF (reference sequence). With 1 base removed from V and 5 bases from J, the gap between germline ends came to 14 bases. This CDR3 is built from 15 residues. DNA of the CDR3: TGTGCCACCAGCAGAGGGCCGGGGGCAGGTGAGACCCAGTACTTC. Its translation is CATSRGPGAGETQYF.

The chain uses TRBV12-3 or TRBV12-4 and TRBJ1-1, with D maybe TRBD1 (5 bases). The germline V and J ends were trimmed by 7 bases and 6 bases, with 12 bases remaining between them. The CDR3 loop spans 12 amino acids. The CDR3 loop is CASMGGVPEAFF. The CDR3 nucleotides are TGTGCCAGCATGGGAGGGGTACCTGAAGCTTTCTTT.

This clonotype was seen a few times. The genes are TRBV5-8 and TRBJ1-2; 7 nucleotides line up with TRBD1. With V trimmed by 5 bases and J by 5 bases, 9 bases remained unmatched. Germline V gene lookup returns CDR1 SGHTS and CDR2 YDEGEE. The CDR3 runs 14 residues. The CDR3 DNA sequence: TGTGCCAGCAGTCCGACAGGGAGTTGGTATGGCTACACCTTC. Translation gives CASSPTGSWYGYTF.

V gene TRBV6-6 combines with J gene TRBJ1-1; D is unclear. Trimming pared 6 bases from V and 10 bases from J, leaving 15 bases between. The CDR3 contains 12 residues. The germline gives CDR1 MNHNY, CDR2 SVGAGI (reference sequence). CDR3 nucleotides: TGTGCCAGCAGCCGACCTCCGGGCGGAGCTTTCTTT. Translating gives CASSRPPGGAFF.

The chain joins TRBV4-1 to TRBJ1-1; tentatively, D is TRBD1 (6 bases). Germline CDR1 MGHRA, CDR2 YSYEKL. The ends were cut back, 3 bases at V and 5 bases at J, with 16 bases in the middle. CDR3 size: 15 residues. As DNA, the CDR3 is TGCGCCAGCAGCCACGTCGGGGGCGGAGGTACTGAAGCTTTCTTT. This gives the protein CASSHVGGGGTEAFF.

CDR3 loop: CASSIGVTSEAFF. CDR3 nucleotide sequence: TGTGCCAGTAGTATAGGGGTGACAAGTGAAGCTTTCTTT. This rearrangement joins TRBV19 to TRBJ1-1; D uncertain. Looked up from germline, CDR1 is LNHDA and CDR2 is SQIVND (reference sequence). V dropped 1 base and J dropped 7 bases, with 10 bases sitting between them. The CDR3 length is 13 residues.

The chain has TRBV9 and TRBJ2-5; no clear D. The CDR3 contains 12 residues. Germline lookup yields CDR1 SGDLS and CDR2 YYNGEE. Trimming shortened V by 4 bases and J by 5 bases, and 9 bases separated the two germline ends. CDR3 residues: CASSPNDETQYF. CDR3 sequence (DNA): TGTGCCAGCAGCCCGAATGACGAGACCCAGTACTTC.

This clonotype came up many times. The chain is built from TRBV10-3 and TRBJ1-1; unclear D gene. V lost 3 bases and J 7 bases, leaving 15 bases between the germline ends. The CDR3 loop spans 14 amino acids. CDR1 is ENHRY and CDR2 is SYGVKD in the germline V gene. The DNA for the CDR3 is TGTGCCATCAGTGACCCCCACAGCGGAGATGAAGCTTTCTTT. This translates into CAISDPHSGDEAFF.

This clonotype was counted at least ten times. This rearrangement joins TRBV7-9 to TRBJ1-6; D is perhaps TRBD1 (5 bases). This CDR3 is built from 15 residues. The V gene lost 2 bases and the J gene lost 7 bases, with 12 bases spanning the gap. CDR1 is SEHNR, CDR2 FQNEAQ, per germline (reference sequence). CDR3 sequence: CASSLKGVGNSPLHF. CDR3 sequence (DNA): TGTGCCAGCAGCTTAAAAGGGGTCGGGAATTCACCCCTCCACTTT.

This clonotype showed up just once. A single base separates this from a much larger clone, so it may be a read error. The chain couples TRBV2 to TRBJ1-6; D gene ambiguous. This CDR3 region has 16 residues. The germline CDR1 and CDR2 sequences are SNHLY and FYNNEI. Trimming removed 7 bases from V and 0 bases from J, with 13 bases in between. CDR3 in DNA: TGTGCCAGCACCGAAGAGGAGGGCTCCTATAATTCACCCCTCCACTTT. Amino acid sequence: CASTEEEGSYNSPLHF.

The rearrangement links TRBV7-2 to TRBJ2-1; TRBD1 matches 7 bases. J was trimmed by 12 bases and V by 7 bases; bases with no gene match: 15. Germline V gene data show CDR1 as SGHTA and CDR2 as FQGNSA. CDR3 length: 14 amino acids. The CDR3 coding sequence is TGTGCCAGCACGGAGAGGGACAGATTCTACCCGCAGTTCTTC. Translating gives CASTERDRFYPQFF.

Concerning this clonotype: Compared with germline, one end of the junction differs, possibly owing to a read error. The J gene is TRBJ1-2, the V gene TRBV5-1; D remains ambiguous. The CDR3 runs to 14 residues. From germline, CDR1 is SGHRS and CDR2 YFSETQ. The CDR3: CASSSRYPGGGYTF. As DNA, the CDR3 is TGTGCCAGCAGCTCAAGGTACCCAGGTGGGGGCTACACCTTC.